Shown below are 2 T cell receptor beta chains from a single sample sequenced in a study of tumor-infiltrating lymphocytes in localized non-small cell lung cancer. Only in-frame clones appear in the TCRdb table, and some are missing; sequencing was by immunoSEQ multiplex PCR. This table has fewer than 20,000 clones, roughly three quarters appearing once. Sequenced: lung tumor tissue. The receptor source for this set is a human donor with non-small cell lung cancer.

The CDR3 bases are TGTGCCAGCAGCCAAGATCACAGGGTGGGTCAGCCCCAGCATTTT. Translation: CASSQDHRVGQPQHF. This chain connects TRBV4-2 to TRBJ1-5; maybe TRBD1 (6 bases). The CDR3 spans 15 residues. Between the trimmed V and J ends, which lost 0 bases and 6 bases, there was a span of 12 bases. Looked up from germline, CDR1 is LGHNA and CDR2 is YNFKEQ.

The rearrangement joins TRBV6-6 to TRBJ2-2; D not resolved. There are 12 residues in the CDR3. Germline CDR1 MNHNY, CDR2 SVGAGI (reference sequence). V shed 2 bases and J shed 5 bases, with 3 bases lying between them. DNA for the CDR3: TGTGCCAGCAGTTACCCAACCGGGGAGCTGTTTTTT. Translated: CASSYPTGELFF.